One and the same sample provided the 24 T cell receptor beta chains below, sequenced in a study of blood T cells in healthy people across ages. For the second PCR, which ran for about 6 to 11 cycles, a sample-barcoded 5' primer and a J-beta primer mix were used. TCRdb called the 5' RACE reads again in MiXCR, with one record for every CDR3 protein. The sample lists approximately 700,000 distinct CDR3 sequences, about a third occurring once. Sequenced: blood. These receptors were obtained from a woman older than 75 in good health.

A remark on this clonotype: A read error may be the cause here, since a much bigger clone is one base away. This chain uses TRBV24-1 with TRBJ2-5; D possibly corresponds to TRBD1 (6 bases). Trimming took 4 bases from V and 5 from J, leaving 13 bases between them. This CDR3 is 14 amino acids long. Germline-derived CDR1 and CDR2 are KGHDR and SFDVKD. The CDR3 sequence is CATSDPGERETQYF. The CDR3 DNA reads as TGTGCCACCAGTGACCCAGGGGAACGGGAGACCCAGTACTTC.

At least ten counts were recorded for this clonotype. The gene calls are TRBV6-6 and TRBJ1-5; the D is unclear. The CDR3 has 13 residues. The germline gives CDR1 MNHNY, CDR2 SVGAGI (reference sequence). Trimming removed 5 bases from V and 7 bases from J, with 12 bases in between. The CDR3 loop is CASSAGQLQPQHF. CDR3 coding DNA: TGTGCCAGCAGTGCGGGCCAGCTCCAGCCCCAGCATTTT.

A note on this clonotype: Being one base from a much bigger clone, this may be a read error. This chain links TRBV29-1 with TRBJ2-7; 10 positions agree with TRBD1. Germline lookup yields CDR1 SQVTM and CDR2 ANQGSEA. This CDR3 has 16 residues. The V and J ends lost 3 bases and 6 bases, in that order; junction bases with no gene match: 14. The CDR3 DNA follows: TGCAGCGTTGAGTCGGCGGGACAGGGGACTCCTGGCGAGCAGTACTTC. This sequence encodes CSVESAGQGTPGEQYF.

This clonotype was picked up many times. The chain employs TRBV5-1 and TRBJ2-7; D call uncertain. Germline CDR1 SGHRS, CDR2 YFSETQ. V dropped 0 bases and J dropped 0 bases, with 7 bases sitting between them. This CDR3 has 14 residues. CDR3 loop: CASSLAGDSYEQYF. CDR3 DNA: TGCGCCAGCAGCTTGGCCGGAGACTCCTACGAGCAGTACTTC. Full variable domain (rest looked up from reference TRBV5-1 and TRBJ2-7): KAGVTQTPRYLIKTRGQQVTLSCSPISGHRSVSWYQQTPGQGLQFLFEYFSETQRNKGNFPGRFSGRQFSNSRSEMNVSTLELGDSALYLCASSLAGDSYEQYFGPGTRLTVT.

At least ten counts were recorded for this clonotype. This chain uses TRBV5-1 with TRBJ2-3; TRBD1 agrees at 8 bases. The CDR3 loop spans 15 amino acids. CDR1 and CDR2 from the germline V gene are SGHRS and YFSETQ. Trimming took 3 bases from V and 2 from J; bases not matched to a gene: 5. For the CDR3, the DNA is TGCGCCAGCAGCTCCGGACAGGGATTCACAGATACGCAGTATTTT. This encodes CASSSGQGFTDTQYF.

This clonotype was recorded many times. V is TRBV14 and J is TRBJ2-1, with a possible D match to TRBD1 (5 bases). Per germline, CDR1 SGHDN and CDR2 FVKESK. V lost 3 bases and J 8 bases, leaving 17 bases between the germline ends. CDR3 length equals 15 residues. CDR3 in amino acids: CASSHRTHVRDEQFF. The CDR3 DNA reads TGTGCCAGCAGCCACCGGACACATGTCCGGGATGAGCAGTTCTTC.

V gene TRBV7-2 combines with J gene TRBJ2-3; TRBD1 agrees at 8 bases. J gave up 9 bases and V 3 bases, and 20 bases lay outside the gene matches. Per germline, CDR1 SGHTA and CDR2 FQGNSA. The CDR3 spans 18 residues. CDR3 loop: CASSLGHLDRGVRRTQYF. The CDR3 DNA follows: TGTGCCAGCAGCTTGGGACACCTCGACAGGGGCGTTCGGAGGACGCAGTATTTT.

This clonotype was recorded many times. The chain uses TRBV6-5 and TRBJ2-7, with D tentatively TRBD1 (6 bases). Trimming cost V 4 bases and J 3 bases, with 13 bases left between them. CDR1 is MNHEY, CDR2 SVGAGI, per germline. The CDR3 is 14 residues long. The CDR3 nucleotides are TGTGCCAGCAGTTTCAACAGGGAATTCTACGAGCAGTACTTC. It codes for CASSFNREFYEQYF.

This chain connects TRBV13 to TRBJ2-5, with TRBD2 matching over 7 bases. V shed 5 bases and J 5 bases; nucleotides not matched to a gene: 20. Germline V gene data show CDR1 as PRHDT and CDR2 as FYEKMQ (reference sequence). The CDR3 sequence is 18 residues long. CDR3 amino acids: CASSGTSVADRNWETQYF. CDR3 sequence (DNA): TGTGCCAGCAGCGGAACTAGCGTGGCCGATCGAAACTGGGAGACCCAGTACTTC.

The chain has TRBV15 and TRBJ2-5; 10 bases match TRBD2. The assigned J gene may be wrong: the sequence end matches TRBJ2-7 better. CDR1 is LNHNV and CDR2 is YYDKDF in the germline V gene (reference sequence). The CDR3 spans 15 residues. CDR3 nucleotides: TGTGCCACCAGCAGAGATCGAGGGACTAGCGCCGAGCAGTACTTC. Amino acid sequence: CATSRDRGTSAEQYF.

This sequence joins TRBV7-3 and TRBJ2-7, with D possibly TRBD2 on 6 matching bases. The CDR3 is 15 residues long. The ends were cut back, 2 bases at V and 7 bases at J, with 18 bases in the middle. Germline V gene sequence: CDR1 SGHTA, CDR2 FQGTGA. Here the CDR3 DNA reads TGTGCCAGCAGCTTACGGCGGGGCAACTACAATGAGCAGTACTTC. Translating gives CASSLRRGNYNEQYF. Filled out from reference TRBV7-3 and TRBJ2-7, the complete variable domain reads GAGVSQTPSNKVTEKGKYVELRCDPISGHTALYWYRQSLGQGPEFLIYFQGTGAADDSGLPNDRFFAVRPEGSVSTLKIQRTERGDSAVYLCASSLRRGNYNEQYFGPGTRLTVT.

This clonotype was counted once. At one of its ends the junction is not consistent with the germline gene, which may arise from a read error. The genes are TRBV5-5 and TRBJ1-5; possibly TRBD1 for D (6 bases). Germline CDR1 SGHKS, CDR2 YYEKEE (reference sequence). This CDR3 has 15 amino acids. In DNA, the CDR3 is TGTGCCGGCAGCCTGACAGGAGATAGCAATCAGCCCCAGCATTTT. It yields the protein CAGSLTGDSNQPQHF.

The chain employs TRBV5-6 and TRBJ2-1; 8 nucleotides line up with TRBD1. From germline, CDR1 is SGHDT and CDR2 YYEEEE. This CDR3 is built from 15 residues. Losses at the gene ends were 0 bases for V and 10 bases for J; bases not matched to a gene: 9. CDR3 loop: CASSLGWQGASEQFF. The CDR3 nucleotides are TGTGCCAGCAGCTTGGGTTGGCAGGGGGCAAGCGAGCAGTTCTTC.

Here the CDR3 DNA reads TGTGCCAGCAGTTTATTGCAGGGGCTCACCGGGGAGCTGTTTTTT. Translation gives CASSLLQGLTGELFF. The chain recombines TRBV27 with TRBJ2-2, with a tentative D call TRBD1 (6 bases). Trimming cost V 1 base and J 4 bases, with 10 bases left between them. This CDR3 comprises 15 residues. Germline V CDR1 and CDR2: MNHEY, SMNVEV (reference sequence).

Of note for this clonotype: A much larger clone is a single base away; this may be a read error. The chain employs TRBV14 and TRBJ2-5; 8 nucleotides agree with TRBD1. The CDR3 totals 16 residues. The germline gives CDR1 SGHDN, CDR2 FVKESK. V trimming: 1 base; J trimming: 5 bases; junction bases outside the gene matches: 9. As DNA, the CDR3 is TGTGCCAGCAGCCAAGTAGGACAGGGACTGAGCGAGACCCAGTACTTC. Its protein product is CASSQVGQGLSETQYF. The whole variable domain, remainder taken from reference TRBV14 and TRBJ2-5, is EAGVTQFPSHSVIEKGQTVTLRCDPISGHDNLYWYRRVMGKEIKFLLHFVKESKQDESGMPNNRFLAERTGGTYSTLKVQPAELEDSGVYFCASSQVGQGLSETQYFGPGTRLLVL.

This clonotype was seen ten or more times. V gene TRBV6-5 combines with J gene TRBJ2-1; D may be TRBD2 (5 bases). Per the germline V gene, CDR1 is MNHEY and CDR2 is SVGAGI. V gave up 2 bases and J gave up 8 bases, with 10 bases separating them. This CDR3 is 13 amino acids long. CDR3 sequence: CASSYGQRYEQFF. For the CDR3, the DNA is TGTGCCAGCAGTTACGGGCAGCGGTATGAGCAGTTCTTC.

J is TRBJ2-1 and V is TRBV21-1; TRBD1 reflects the table's D call only, with no check against the DNA. TRBV21-1 is an annotated pseudogene. The length of the CDR3 is 13 residues. The CDR3 sequence is CALTDRENNEQFF. CDR3 coding DNA: TGTGCCCTTACGGACAGGGAAAACAATGAGCAGTTCTTC.

This clonotype occurred once. V usage is TRBV3-1 and J usage is TRBJ1-2; tentatively, D is TRBD1 (6 bases). The CDR3 is 16 amino acids. The V gene's germline CDR1 is LGHDT and CDR2 YNNKEL (reference sequence). With 6 bases removed from V and 6 bases from J, the gap between germline ends came to 23 bases. CDR3: CASSLVPGGLENGYTF. The CDR3 nucleotides are TGTGCCAGCAGTCTCGTCCCGGGGGGCTTGGAGAATGGCTACACCTTC.

The chain recombines TRBV29-1 with TRBJ2-5; 13 bases agree with TRBD2. The V gene end was trimmed by 5 bases and the J gene end by 11 bases; junction bases not matched to a gene: 17. The CDR3 is 16 residues long. Germline CDR1 is SQVTM and CDR2 is ANQGSEA. CDR3 bases: TGCAGCGTTCAGAACCCGACTAGCGGGGGGAACAATGAGCAGTACTTC. Its protein is CSVQNPTSGGNNEQYF. The variable domain in full, with the rest retrieved from reference TRBV29-1 and TRBJ2-5, is SAVISQKPSRDICQRGTSLTIQCQVDSQVTMMFWYRQQPGQSLTLIATANQGSEATYESGFVIDKFPISRPNLTFSTLTVSNMSPEDSSIYLCSVQNPTSGGNNEQYFGPGTRLLVL.

In this sample, this clonotype turned up a few times. This chain uses TRBV9 with TRBJ2-2, with D perhaps TRBD2 (6 bases). The germline V and J ends were trimmed by 2 bases and 6 bases, with 11 bases remaining between them. Germline CDR1 and CDR2: SGDLS and YYNGEE. The CDR3 totals 14 residues. DNA of the CDR3: TGTGCCAGCAGCGTCCGAGGGGAGGCCGGGGAGCTGTTTTTT. Its translation is CASSVRGEAGELFF.

This clonotype was seen ten or more times. J is TRBJ2-7 and V is TRBV24-1, with a weak D call TRBD1 (5 bases). V dropped 3 bases and J dropped 2 bases, with 10 bases sitting between them. The CDR3 extends over 14 amino acids. Germline-derived CDR1 and CDR2 are KGHDR and SFDVKD. DNA for the CDR3: TGTGCCACCAGTGATGTGGCAGGGACCTACGAGCAGTACTTC. The encoded protein is CATSDVAGTYEQYF.

This clonotype was detected many times. This chain connects TRBV9 to TRBJ1-6; D is undetermined. V lost 4 bases, J lost 7 bases, and 15 bases lay in between. The germline V gene has CDR1 SGDLS and CDR2 YYNGEE. This CDR3 contains 15 residues. CDR3: CASSPAGAINSPLHF. Written as DNA, the CDR3 is TGTGCCAGCAGCCCGGCAGGTGCCATCAATTCACCCCTCCACTTT.

The rearrangement links TRBV4-1 to TRBJ1-4; weak D call: TRBD1 (5 bases). This CDR3 has 14 amino acids. CDR1 and CDR2 (germline): MGHRA, YSYEKL. V lost 4 bases and J 7 bases, leaving 13 bases between the germline ends. CDR3 in amino acids: CASSPGGFGEKLFF. CDR3 nucleotides: TGCGCCAGCAGCCCCGGGGGATTTGGTGAAAAACTGTTTTTT.

This clonotype was found many times. The V call is TRBV7-2, the J call TRBJ2-3; D uncertain. This CDR3 comprises 15 residues. Trimming removed 1 base from V and 2 bases from J, with 10 bases in between. CDR1 SGHTA and CDR2 FQGNSA come from the germline V gene. CDR3 in DNA: TGTGCCAGCAGCTTAGGCCAGATTTCCACAGATACGCAGTATTTT. Translation gives CASSLGQISTDTQYF.